The T cell receptor (beta chain) described here comes from a study of Ad26.COV2.S vaccination and SARS-CoV-2 variants. Study-wide background: By the intramuscular route, Ad26.COV2.S was given once, or twice 56 days apart.

Study findings and constraints: Compared with placebo recipients, vaccine recipients had higher spike-specific TCR breadth. Reportedly, spike-specific CD8+ and CD4+ T cell responses achieved substantial breadth once vaccination had taken place.

There are 15 residues in the CDR3. Per germline, CDR1 LGHDT and CDR2 YNNKEL (reference sequence). V was clipped by 4 bases and J by 8 bases, with 20 bases between them. Treatment described: around 19 received Ad26.COV2.S at low or high dose, single or two shots; 5 received placebo; per-sample allocation not given. The samples were gathered on day 63 after the first injection of vaccine or placebo. Turning to this clone: What it binds is not known.

TCRdb keeps only in-frame clones here, not all; method: immunoSEQ multiplex PCR. The top ten clones hold just under 3% of a sample with under 250,000 clones, around 90% of them seen once. This sequence was found in a person aged 18-60 years who received the Ad26.COV2.S COVID-19 vaccine or a placebo. Sample: peripheral blood, taken in a trial of Ad26.COV2.S vaccine versus placebo. The V gene is TRBV3-1 (or the pseudogene TRBV3-2), the J gene TRBJ1-2; TRBD1 is a possible D gene (5 bases). CDR3 sequence: CASSPREGRRDGYTF. Written as DNA, the CDR3 is TGTGCCAGCAGCCCACGCGAGGGAAGACGGGACGGCTACACCTTC.